This T cell receptor (beta chain) stems from a study of T cells in Graves' hyperthyroidism and ophthalmopathy. TCR beta CDR3 region amplification was performed from RNA transcripts. HTBI primers drove first-round RT-PCR of the TCR CDR3. Each CDR3 protein gets one entry after TCRdb re-called the multiplex PCR reads with MiXCR. The sample lists a few hundred thousand distinct CDR3 sequences, about 12% occurring once. Germline-derived CDR1 and CDR2 are SGHTA and FQGTGA. The V end was cut by 2 bases, the J end by 10 bases, with 9 bases between. CDR3 length: 12 amino acids. Study-level results: Researchers found most expanded thyroid clonotypes above 0.001 in blood as well. A model of 13 V-J features distinguished ophthalmopathy from stable hyperthyroidism.

This clonotype was observed at least ten times. Its specificity is unknown. What was sequenced was blood. This clonotype was obtained from a young woman with Graves' hyperthyroidism. The chain carries TRBV7-3 and TRBJ2-1, with D perhaps assigned TRBD1 or TRBD2 (5 bases each). CDR3 bases: TGTGCCAGCAGCTTAGGGGGTAGGGAGCAGTTCTTC. As protein: CASSLGGREQFF.